Listed below are T cell receptor beta chains from one sample, sequenced in a study of blood T cell repertoires in COVID-19. The method was immunoSEQ multiplex PCR; TCRdb's version includes in-frame clones alone and lacks a portion of them. This table holds about 190,000 clones, about 81% found once. The sequenced sample consisted of peripheral blood. These receptors were collected from a man aged 25 to 45 with active or convalescent COVID-19. Each CDR3 is given with its conserved first and last residue. D genes are given only for firm matches. Size values are once, few and many counts, or a class for expanded clones, and some rows have none.

d_gene	v_gene	abundance	j_gene	CDR3aa	CDR3nt
TRBD1	TRBV11-3	few	TRBJ2-1	CASSLGQDYNEQFF	TGTGCCAGCAGCCTGGGACAGGATTACAATGAGCAGTTCTTC
NA	TRBV28	NA	TRBJ2-2	CASNSGWGRAPSNTGELFF	TGTGCCAGCAATTCGGGTTGGGGCAGGGCGCCGTCGAACACCGGGGAGCTGTTTTTT
TRBD1	TRBV11-2	NA	TRBJ1-5	CASSSQGSQPQHF	TGTGCCAGCAGCTCACAGGGGAGCCAGCCCCAGCATTTT
TRBD2	TRBV3-1/TRBV3-2	NA	TRBJ2-2	CASSQHSGGPTGELFF	TGTGCCAGCAGCCAACATAGCGGGGGACCCACCGGGGAGCTGTTTTTT
TRBD1	TRBV5-5	once	TRBJ1-1	CASSPGTGGAAAEAFF	TGTGCCAGCAGCCCTGGGACAGGGGGCGCAGCAGCTGAAGCTTTCTTT
TRBD1	TRBV10-1	NA	TRBJ2-1	CASSESIQGASSYNEQFF	TGCGCCAGCAGTGAGTCGATCCAGGGGGCCAGCTCCTACAATGAGCAGTTCTTC
NA	TRBV11-2	NA	TRBJ1-2	CASSLDRANYGYTF	TGTGCCAGCAGCTTAGACAGGGCTAACTATGGCTACACCTTC
NA	TRBV10-3	NA	TRBJ1-1	CAISGTGGTEAFF	TGTGCCATCAGTGGGACGGGGGGCACTGAAGCTTTCTTT
TRBD2	TRBV10-3	NA	TRBJ2-1	CAISAGSSGGNYNEQFF	TGTGCCATCAGTGCCGGAAGCAGCGGGGGCAACTACAATGAGCAGTTCTTC
NA	TRBV6-1	NA	TRBJ2-5	CASSEVAVLETQYF	TGTGCCAGCAGTGAAGTGGCGGTCTTAGAGACCCAGTACTTC
TRBD1	TRBV6-5	few	TRBJ1-1	CASRGGQGWAFF	TGTGCCAGCAGAGGAGGACAGGGTTGGGCTTTCTTT
NA	TRBV2	once	TRBJ1-4	CASSATLLRLPMDEKLFF	TGTGCCAGCAGCGCTACACTCCTACGACTCCCAATGGATGAAAAACTGTTTTTT
NA	TRBV4-3	NA	TRBJ2-7	CASSQDPSGSSYEQYF	TGCGCCAGCAGCCAAGATCCCAGCGGGTCGTCCTACGAGCAGTACTTC
TRBD1	TRBV7-6	NA	TRBJ1-1	CASSFGQVPTNTEAFF	TGTGCCAGCAGCTTCGGACAGGTCCCGACGAACACTGAAGCTTTCTTT
TRBD1	TRBV28	NA	TRBJ1-1	CASRGAGTENTEAFF	TGTGCCAGCAGGGGAGCCGGGACAGAGAACACTGAAGCTTTCTTT
TRBD1	TRBV9	NA	TRBJ2-1	CASSEQGLSYNEQFF	TGTGCCAGCAGCGAACAGGGGTTATCCTACAATGAGCAGTTCTTC
TRBD1	TRBV3-1/TRBV3-2	NA	TRBJ2-5	CASSQEFGRDRGATQYF	TGTGCCAGCAGCCAAGAGTTTGGCCGGGACAGGGGAGCGACCCAGTACTTC
TRBD2	TRBV9	NA	TRBJ2-5	CASSPGGETQYF	TGTGCCAGCAGCCCGGGGGGAGAGACCCAGTACTTC
NA	TRBV3-1/TRBV3-2	NA	TRBJ1-4	CASSQDSPRVEKLFF	TGTGCCAGCAGCCAAGATTCCCCCAGGGTTGAAAAACTGTTTTTT